One and the same sample provided the 5 T cell receptor beta chains below, sequenced in a study of T cell responses to AZD1222 COVID-19 vaccine. The protocol was immunoSEQ multiplex PCR, while the TCRdb copy is restricted to in-frame clones and leaves out a portion. This sample has around 110,000 clones, with roughly nine tenths found just once. The sample in question was peripheral blood, obtained on day 0 of AZD1222 vaccination. The source is an adult in good health.

This chain connects TRBV2 to TRBJ2-1; D is uncertain. This CDR3 comprises 11 residues. Trimming removed 11 bases at V and 1 base at J, with 6 bases between. Germline CDR1 and CDR2: SNHLY and FYNNEI. The CDR3 DNA follows: TGTGCCCTGGGGTCCTACAATGAGCAGTTCTTC. It encodes CALGSYNEQFF.

The rearrangement uses TRBV2 and TRBJ1-1, with D perhaps matching TRBD1 (5 bases). V lost 7 bases, J lost 1 base, and 13 bases lay in between. Per germline, CDR1 SNHLY and CDR2 FYNNEI. CDR3 length: 14 residues. DNA of the CDR3: TGTGCCAGCATTCCTACGGGGGGGAACACTGAAGCTTTCTTT. Translating it yields CASIPTGGNTEAFF.

The J gene is TRBJ2-5, the V gene TRBV6-2 or TRBV6-3; 9 nucleotides agree with TRBD2. Germline CDR1 and CDR2: MNHEY and SVGEGT. The CDR3 totals 17 residues. Unmatched junction bases numbered 9, after V lost 0 bases and J lost 4 bases. CDR3 loop: CASSYSGGRARVETQYF. The DNA of the CDR3 is TGTGCCAGCAGTTACTCCGGCGGGAGGGCCCGAGTAGAGACCCAGTACTTC.

V usage is TRBV7-2 and J usage is TRBJ1-1; no firm D call. The CDR3 is 15 amino acids. CDR1 is SGHTA, CDR2 FQGNSA, per germline. V was clipped by 5 bases and J by 4 bases, with 17 bases between them. CDR3: CASSAWTPLGTEAFF. Here the CDR3 DNA reads TGTGCCAGCAGCGCCTGGACGCCCCTGGGCACTGAAGCTTTCTTT.

This chain uses TRBV6-1 with TRBJ1-1; 8 bases map to TRBD1. The CDR3 extends over 17 amino acids. Per the germline V gene, CDR1 is MNHNS and CDR2 is SASEGT. V lost 4 bases and J lost 5; bases outside the gene matches: 15. The CDR3 region is CASSVFVFRGRETEAFF. CDR3 sequence (DNA): TGTGCCAGCAGTGTTTTTGTTTTCAGGGGGCGTGAGACTGAAGCTTTCTTT.